A selection of T cell receptor beta chains follows, all from one sample in a study of T cells in Graves' hyperthyroidism and ophthalmopathy. TCRdb re-analysed the multiplex PCR reads in MiXCR, keeping a single row per CDR3 protein. The sample records fewer than 350,000 distinct CDR3 sequences, around 13% being singletons. The sample comprised blood. The receptors stem from a woman aged 40 to 50 with Graves' hyperthyroidism. Both conserved end residues are part of each CDR3.

v_call: TRBV25-1; cdr3_aa: CASSESGRGVEEQYF
v_call: TRBV27; cdr3_aa: CASSAMGTAEKLFF
v_call: TRBV25-1; cdr3_aa: CASSEYDKNIQYF
v_call: TRBV2; cdr3_aa: CASSETSAVTGELFF
v_call: TRBV28; cdr3_aa: CAAWGSYNEQFF
v_call: TRBV4-1; cdr3_aa: CASSLGLAGGRGTDTQYF
v_call: TRBV28; cdr3_aa: CASRAGTGLVLGYTF
v_call: TRBV12-3/TRBV12-4; cdr3_aa: CASSRVSGNTIYF
v_call: TRBV2; cdr3_aa: CASSGQGTGANVLTF
v_call: TRBV20-1; cdr3_aa: CSAPGTTKETQYF
v_call: TRBV6-1; cdr3_aa: CASSPPGGVRTDTQYF
v_call: TRBV6-1; cdr3_aa: CASRESTGSGTDTQCF
v_call: TRBV5-1; cdr3_aa: CASSLGTSGRSEQYF
v_call: TRBV3-1; cdr3_aa: CASSHRGDTQYF
v_call: TRBV7-2; cdr3_aa: CASSPRTGRGEKLFF
v_call: TRBV13; cdr3_aa: CASSPSGTSGNEQFF
v_call: TRBV6-1; cdr3_aa: CASSDPGQGVTQPQHF
v_call: TRBV12-3/TRBV12-4; cdr3_aa: CASSVGGQETQYF
v_call: TRBV19; cdr3_aa: CASRGWGLAGASPDTQYF
v_call: TRBV2; cdr3_aa: CASSDLDRGLSNEKLFF
v_call: TRBV7-6; cdr3_aa: CASSLVREASYEQYF
v_call: TRBV28; cdr3_aa: CASRLSGETYNEQFF
v_call: TRBV20-1; cdr3_aa: CSAPYQETQYF
v_call: TRBV15; cdr3_aa: CATSRDERQGSGNTEAFF
v_call: TRBV20-1; cdr3_aa: CSAGRDRKNIQYF
v_call: TRBV5-8; cdr3_aa: CASRREGRETQYF
v_call: TRBV28; cdr3_aa: CASSPTDRGLNEQYF
v_call: TRBV18; cdr3_aa: CASSPGGVEAFF
v_call: TRBV10-3; cdr3_aa: CAISESQGRSDEQFF
v_call: TRBV6-1; cdr3_aa: CASSLVDSGSVPETQYF
v_call: TRBV19; cdr3_aa: CASSIDGAGGANVLTF
v_call: TRBV20-1; cdr3_aa: CSSLLAGGGETQYF
v_call: TRBV28; cdr3_aa: CASSFSGRVQETQYF
v_call: TRBV19; cdr3_aa: CASSPDSRYTEAFF
v_call: TRBV6-2/TRBV6-3; cdr3_aa: CASSNGQETQYF
v_call: TRBV4-2; cdr3_aa: CASSPSLRGQSEKLFF
v_call: TRBV3-1; cdr3_aa: CASSTLVPELTGELFF
v_call: TRBV7-2; cdr3_aa: CASSLVVGAGNEQFF
v_call: TRBV29-1; cdr3_aa: CSVAAGLAGGPTGEQYF
v_call: TRBV28; cdr3_aa: CASSLSLASLYEQYF